Following are 23 T cell receptor beta chains from one sample sequenced in a study of blood T cell repertoires in COVID-19. The assay was immunoSEQ multiplex PCR, and TCRdb's table has in-frame clones only and misses some. The sample holds tens of thousands of clones; around 87% are singletons and the top ten take under 6.5%. Input material: peripheral blood. The receptors were sampled from a woman aged 55-70 years with COVID-19, enrolled during active disease.

As regards this clone: Other DNA sequences in this specimen translate into the identical CDR3. V is TRBV19 and J is TRBJ2-3; TRBD2 aligns across 11 bases. The CDR3 loop spans 16 amino acids. Germline V gene sequence: CDR1 LNHDA, CDR2 SQIVND (reference sequence). The V segment lost 4 bases and the J segment 1 base; nucleotides outside the gene matches: 4. CDR3 in DNA: TGTGCCAGTAGTACCCTAGCGGGAGGACGCACAGATACGCAGTATTTT. Its protein is CASSTLAGGRTDTQYF.

The chain recombines TRBV11-2 with TRBJ2-6; 7 bases fit TRBD2. J was trimmed by 0 bases and V by 5 bases; bases with no gene match: 10. The CDR3 is 18 amino acids. Germline-derived CDR1 and CDR2 are SGHAT and FQNNGV. Here the CDR3 reads CASSLIAGRVSGANVLTF. As DNA, the CDR3 is TGTGCCAGCAGCCTCATAGCGGGCAGGGTCTCTGGGGCCAACGTCCTGACTTTC.

V and J are TRBV6-6 and TRBJ2-1; TRBD2 might be the D (6 bases). Trimming took off 0 bases at V and 7 bases at J, with 13 bases between the two ends. The CDR3 is 15 amino acids. Germline V gene data show CDR1 as MNHNY and CDR2 as SVGAGI (reference sequence). The CDR3 spells CASSYSAGFSNEQFF. The CDR3 DNA reads TGTGCCAGCAGTTACTCTGCGGGGTTTTCTAATGAGCAGTTCTTC.

Relative to its sample, this clone is medium-sized (0.01 to 0.1%). V usage is TRBV25-1 and J usage is TRBJ2-7, with 8 positions matching TRBD1. CDR1 is MGHDK, CDR2 SYGVNS, per germline. The CDR3 loop spans 15 amino acids. Trimming removed 3 bases from V and 4 bases from J; junction bases left unmatched: 8. CDR3 residues: CASSDPPGTGYEQYF. For the CDR3, the DNA is TGTGCCAGCAGTGACCCCCCCGGGACAGGTTACGAGCAGTACTTC.

The V call is TRBV6-5, the J call TRBJ2-7; 7 bases are a match to TRBD1. J lost 7 bases, V lost 6 bases, and 12 bases had no gene match. CDR3 length: 14 residues. In germline, CDR1 is MNHEY, CDR2 SVGAGI. The CDR3 DNA sequence: TGTGCCAGCAGCACCACCAGGACAGGCAGAGAGCAGTACTTC. Its protein is CASSTTRTGREQYF.

This chain joins TRBV19 and TRBJ2-7, with 8 positions matching TRBD2. V dropped 5 bases and J dropped 1; count of bases not matched to a gene: 4. The CDR3 totals 14 residues. Germline CDR1 is LNHDA and CDR2 is SQIVND (reference sequence). The CDR3 nucleotides are TGTGCCAGTAGTTACGCTAGCGGGTCCTACGAGCAGTACTTC. It encodes CASSYASGSYEQYF.

V and J are TRBV10-2 and TRBJ2-6; the match to TRBD2 covers 8 bases. The CDR3 is made up of 14 amino acids. Germline V CDR1 and CDR2: WSHSY, SAAADI. The trim removed 6 bases at V and 2 bases at J, leaving 0 bases unmatched. The CDR3 loop reads CASRGLAGANVLTF. In DNA, the CDR3 is TGCGCCAGCAGGGGACTAGCTGGGGCCAACGTCCTGACTTTC.

The rearrangement joins TRBV24-1 to TRBJ2-1, with TRBD2 as a possible D gene (5 bases). CDR1 and CDR2 from the germline V gene are KGHDR and SFDVKD. Trimming took off 7 bases at V and 4 bases at J, with 7 bases between the two ends. The CDR3 sequence is 12 residues long. This chain's CDR3 is CATRGRYNEQFF. DNA of the CDR3: TGTGCCACCAGGGGGAGATACAATGAGCAGTTCTTC.

The CDR3 region is CAISGQGSPEAFF. The CDR3 bases are TGTGCCATCAGTGGACAGGGGAGCCCTGAAGCTTTCTTT. This rearrangement joins TRBV10-3 to TRBJ1-1, with 8 bases aligning to TRBD1. V was pared by 4 bases and J by 6 bases, with 4 bases of the junction left unmatched. This CDR3 contains 13 residues. Per the germline V gene, CDR1 is ENHRY and CDR2 is SYGVKD.

The V gene is TRBV7-9, the J gene TRBJ2-2; 10 bases fit TRBD2. In germline, CDR1 is SEHNR, CDR2 FQNEAQ (reference sequence). The CDR3 covers 18 residues. The V gene end was trimmed by 1 base and the J gene end by 1 base; junction bases not matched to a gene: 6. CDR3 in amino acids: CASSLGLAGNLNTGELFF. The CDR3 region has the DNA TGTGCCAGCAGCTTAGGACTAGCGGGCAACCTGAACACCGGGGAGCTGTTTTTT.

The gene calls are TRBV28 and TRBJ2-7, with 9 bases that match TRBD2. V was clipped by 6 bases and J by 5 bases; unmatched bases: 11. CDR1 MDHEN and CDR2 SYDVKM come from the germline V gene. The CDR3 has 15 amino acids. The CDR3 loop reads CASRKIAGVVHEQYF. CDR3 in DNA: TGTGCCAGCAGAAAAATAGCGGGAGTGGTCCACGAGCAGTACTTC. The full variable domain, with the rest looked up from reference TRBV28 and TRBJ2-7, is DVKVTQSSRYLVKRTGEKVFLECVQDMDHENMFWYRQDPGLGLRLIYFSYDVKMKEKGDIPEGYSVSREKKERFSLILESASTNQTSMYLCASRKIAGVVHEQYFGPGTRLTVT.

The gene calls are TRBV14 and TRBJ2-1; 10 positions match TRBD2. V was clipped by 4 bases and J by 1 base; unmatched bases: 4. CDR1 SGHDN and CDR2 FVKESK come from the germline V gene. The CDR3 has 16 residues. CDR3 coding DNA: TGTGCCAGCAGCCCCCCACTAGCGGGGTCCTACAATGAGCAGTTCTTC. Its translation: CASSPPLAGSYNEQFF.

This chain joins TRBV19 and TRBJ1-4; 9 bases line up with TRBD1. V trimming: 1 base; J trimming: 5 bases; junction bases outside the gene matches: 8. Germline V lookup: CDR1 LNHDA, CDR2 SQIVND (reference sequence). The CDR3 consists of 17 residues. The CDR3 region has the DNA TGTGCCAGTAGTATAGTAAGACAGGACAGGGGAAATGAAAAACTGTTTTTT. Its protein is CASSIVRQDRGNEKLFF.

J is TRBJ2-3 and V is TRBV2, with 9 positions matching TRBD2. The CDR3 consists of 17 residues. CDR1 is SNHLY and CDR2 is FYNNEI in the germline V gene. J lost 7 bases, V lost 8 bases, and 19 bases had no gene match. CDR3: CASRQWRDSGSGNTQYF. DNA for the CDR3: TGTGCCAGCCGTCAATGGAGGGATAGCGGGAGTGGGAATACGCAGTATTTT.

This chain uses TRBV5-1 with TRBJ2-2; the match to TRBD1 covers 7 bases. Germline trimming cut 9 bases from V and 0 bases from J; bases unmatched to any gene: 2. The germline CDR1 and CDR2 sequences are SGHRS and YFSETQ. The CDR3 is 13 amino acids. As DNA, the CDR3 is TGCGCCACCCAGGGGGCGAACACCGGGGAGCTGTTTTTT. Its translation is CATQGANTGELFF.

This chain joins TRBV24-1 and TRBJ1-2, with TRBD1 matching 7 bases. This CDR3 comprises 15 residues. Trimming at V came to 0 bases and at J to 6 bases, leaving 6 bases not matched to a gene. The germline CDR1 and CDR2 sequences are KGHDR and SFDVKD. The chain's CDR3 is CATSDLEGAVDGYTF. The DNA of the CDR3 is TGTGCCACCAGTGATTTGGAGGGGGCCGTTGATGGCTACACCTTC.

V gene TRBV6-6 combines with J gene TRBJ2-1; 8 bases are a match to TRBD2. This CDR3 has 15 residues. The V gene's germline CDR1 is MNHNY and CDR2 SVGAGI (reference sequence). V gave up 2 bases and J gave up 2 bases; unmatched junction bases: 2. CDR3 amino acids: CASSYSGGTYNEQFF. The CDR3 nucleotides are TGTGCCAGCAGTTACAGCGGGGGAACCTACAATGAGCAGTTCTTC.

J is TRBJ2-7 and V is TRBV6-1; TRBD2 might be the D (6 bases). The length of the CDR3 is 14 residues. The ends were cut back, 1 base at V and 3 bases at J, with 10 bases in the middle. Germline V gene lookup returns CDR1 MNHNS and CDR2 SASEGT. This CDR3 reads CASSEGPGVYEQYF. CDR3 sequence (DNA): TGTGCCAGCAGTGAAGGGCCGGGGGTCTACGAGCAGTACTTC.

V usage is TRBV7-2 and J usage is TRBJ2-2, with a tentative D call TRBD2 (5 bases). The germline V gene encodes CDR1 SGHTA and CDR2 FQGNSA. V was cut by 0 bases and J by 5 bases, with 10 bases left in between. The length of the CDR3 is 15 residues. CDR3: CASSLAEGWTGELFF. CDR3 DNA: TGTGCCAGCAGCTTAGCCGAGGGTTGGACCGGGGAGCTGTTTTTT.

This sequence joins TRBV30 and TRBJ2-5, with 7 bases fitting TRBD2. CDR3 size: 12 residues. V lost 0 bases, J lost 7 bases, and 2 bases stayed unmatched. CDR1 is GTSNPN and CDR2 is SVGIG in the germline V gene (reference sequence). The CDR3 region has the DNA TGTGCCTGGAGTGTGTGGGGGGGGACCCAGTACTTC. Its translation is CAWSVWGGTQYF.

This chain connects TRBV7-9 to TRBJ1-2; 9 bases fit TRBD1. CDR1 SEHNR and CDR2 FQNEAQ come from the germline V gene (reference sequence). There are 14 residues in the CDR3. The V segment lost 5 bases and the J segment 7 bases; nucleotides outside the gene matches: 8. The CDR3 region is CASSLDRGGVGYTF. In nucleotides, the CDR3 is TGTGCCAGCAGCCTGGACAGGGGAGGAGTTGGCTACACCTTC.

J is TRBJ1-5 and V is TRBV6-5; D gene unclear. This CDR3 spans 14 amino acids. V lost 6 bases to trimming and J lost 9 bases, with 18 bases between them. In germline, CDR1 is MNHEY, CDR2 SVGAGI. The CDR3 is CASSGRTPKLPQHF. The CDR3 DNA is TGTGCCAGCAGCGGGAGGACCCCCAAGTTGCCCCAGCATTTT.

The chain carries TRBV5-4 and TRBJ2-1, with TRBD1 identical over 11 bases. CDR3 length: 20 residues. J lost 1 base, V lost 3 bases, and 15 bases had no gene match. CDR1 and CDR2 from the germline V gene are SGHNT and YYREEE (reference sequence). CDR3 sequence: CASSSAGTGGPSFSYNEQFF. The CDR3 coding sequence is TGTGCCAGCAGCTCGGCCGGGACAGGGGGTCCCAGTTTTTCCTACAATGAGCAGTTCTTC.